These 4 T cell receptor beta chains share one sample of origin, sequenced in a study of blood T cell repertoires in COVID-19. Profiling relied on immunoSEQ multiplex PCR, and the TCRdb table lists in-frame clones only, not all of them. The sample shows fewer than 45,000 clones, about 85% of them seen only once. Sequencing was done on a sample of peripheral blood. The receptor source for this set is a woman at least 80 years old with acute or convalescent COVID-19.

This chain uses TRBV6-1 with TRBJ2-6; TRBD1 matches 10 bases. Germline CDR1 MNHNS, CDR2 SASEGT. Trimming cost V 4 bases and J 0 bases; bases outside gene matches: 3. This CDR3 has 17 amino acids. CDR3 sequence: CASSGQGAGSGANVLTF. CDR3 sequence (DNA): TGTGCCAGCAGTGGACAGGGGGCGGGCTCTGGGGCCAACGTCCTGACTTTC.

CDR3 coding DNA: TGTGCCAGAAGCTTGATCTTTAGCGGGAGCGGTGACAATGAGCAGTTCTTC. It is translated as CARSLIFSGSGDNEQFF. The gene calls are TRBV5-3 and TRBJ2-1; 9 bases fit TRBD2. TRBV5-3 is filed as an ORF, its function uncertain. The CDR3 totals 17 residues. V trimming: 1 base; J trimming: 5 bases; junction bases outside the gene matches: 10.

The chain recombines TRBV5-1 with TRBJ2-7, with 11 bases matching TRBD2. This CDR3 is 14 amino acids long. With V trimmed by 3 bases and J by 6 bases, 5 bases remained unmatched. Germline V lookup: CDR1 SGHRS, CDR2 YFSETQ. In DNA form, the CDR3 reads TGCGCCAGCAGCTCGGGACTAGCGGATGGCGAGCAGTACTTC. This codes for CASSSGLADGEQYF.

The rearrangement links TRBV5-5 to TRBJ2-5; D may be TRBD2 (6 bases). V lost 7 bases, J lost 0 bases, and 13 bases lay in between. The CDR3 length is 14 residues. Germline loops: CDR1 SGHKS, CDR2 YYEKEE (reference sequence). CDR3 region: CASGGKAYQETQYF. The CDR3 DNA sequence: TGTGCCAGCGGCGGGAAAGCGTACCAAGAGACCCAGTACTTC. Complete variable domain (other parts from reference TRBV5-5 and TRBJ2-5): DAGVTQSPTHLIKTRGQQVTLRCSPISGHKSVSWYQQVLGQGPQFIFQYYEKEERGRGNFPDRFSARQFPNYSSELNVNALLLGDSALYLCASGGKAYQETQYFGPGTRLLVL.